These 15 T cell receptor beta chains share one sample of origin, sequenced in a study of tumor-infiltrating lymphocytes in primary liver carcinoma. TCR beta cDNA was made from 450 to 550 ng total RNA with a constant-region primer. Construction of TCR beta libraries relied on three successive nested multiplex PCR rounds employing slightly modified ARM-PCR. TRBV1-TRBV30 forward primers and a C-beta reverse primer were used in the first two PCR rounds, which each ran for around 11 cycles. TCRdb called the multiplex PCR reads again in MiXCR, with one record for every CDR3 protein. The sample comprises around 330,000 distinct CDR3 sequences, 50% to 70% of which are singletons, and more than 8.5% rests with the top ten. The authors took blood RNA from unsorted whole blood and also extracted germline DNA. The sequenced sample consisted of peripheral blood. These receptors all come from a man in his forties with primary liver carcinoma and hepatitis B virus infection.

Many counts were recorded for this clonotype. The V call is TRBV29-1, the J call TRBJ2-7, with D uncertain. The CDR3 is 13 amino acids. The germline V gene has CDR1 SQVTM and CDR2 ANQGSEA. V lost 4 bases and J lost 0, with 10 bases in between. The CDR3 nucleotides are TGCAGCGTTGGTGAAGGGCTCTCCTACGAGCAGTACTTC. Encoded protein: CSVGEGLSYEQYF.

The chain has TRBV7-9 and TRBJ1-1, with D possibly matching TRBD1 (5 bases). V was cut by 4 bases and J by 5 bases, with 11 bases left in between. Germline V gives CDR1 SEHNR, CDR2 FQNEAQ (reference sequence). CDR3 size: 13 residues. In DNA form, the CDR3 reads TGTGCCAGCAGCTCTTGGGGGTGGACTGAAGCTTTCTTT. Translated: CASSSWGWTEAFF.

This chain connects TRBV2 to TRBJ2-5; D assignment may be TRBD1 or TRBD2 (5 bases each). Germline CDR1 is SNHLY and CDR2 is FYNNEI. With 7 bases removed from V and 4 bases from J, the gap between germline ends came to 13 bases. CDR3 length: 13 residues. The CDR3 nucleotides are TGTGCCAGCACAGTAAGGGACGGAGAGACCCAGTACTTC. Protein product: CASTVRDGETQYF.

Comments on this clonotype: Relative to the germline gene, one junction end is altered; a read error may explain this. The rearrangement links TRBV5-1 to TRBJ1-2, with a possible D match to TRBD1 (6 bases). The CDR3 loop spans 17 amino acids. CDR1 is SGHRS, CDR2 YFSETQ, per germline. CDR3 bases: TGCGCCAGCAGCTTCGTCCCGGGACAAGCCTCCCGCTATGACTACACCTTC. As protein: CASSFVPGQASRYDYTF. The full variable domain, in which reference TRBV5-1 and TRBJ1-2 provide the parts outside the CDR3, is KAGVTQTPRYLIKTRGQQVTLSCSPISGHRSVSWYQQTPGQGLQFLFEYFSETQRNKGNFPGRFSGRQFSNSRSEMNVSTLELGDSALYLCASSFVPGQASRYDYTFGSGTRLTVV.

The chain combines TRBV5-4 with TRBJ2-6; tentative D call: TRBD2 (5 bases). CDR1 SGHNT and CDR2 YYREEE come from the germline V gene (reference sequence). V lost 2 bases, J lost 3 bases, and 12 bases lay in between. This CDR3 has 16 residues. DNA of the CDR3: TGTGCCAGCAGCTTAAGCGGTAGCTTTGGGGCCAACGTCCTGACTTTC. This encodes CASSLSGSFGANVLTF.

In regard to this clonotype: A much larger clone sits a single nucleotide away, making a read error possible. The V call is TRBV6-2 or TRBV6-3, the J call TRBJ2-2; TRBD1 agrees at 7 bases. The CDR3 covers 15 residues. Germline assignment: CDR1 MNHEY and CDR2 SVGEGT. The CDR3, as DNA: TGTGCCGGCAGTTCTTTTCGACAGGGTGCCGGGGAGCTGTTTTTT. Translation: CAGSSFRQGAGELFF.

The J gene is TRBJ2-7, the V gene TRBV11-3, with D possibly TRBD1 on 6 matching bases. V lost 0 bases, J lost 6 bases, and 15 bases lay in between. The CDR3 has 15 amino acids. Germline-derived CDR1 and CDR2 are SGHNT and YENEEA. CDR3 residues: CASSLDPGTPCEQYF. For the CDR3, the DNA is TGTGCCAGCAGCTTAGATCCGGGGACACCCTGCGAGCAGTACTTC.

The genes are TRBV29-1 and TRBJ2-5; 8 bases align to TRBD1. This CDR3 spans 13 amino acids. Germline trimming cut 1 base from V and 7 bases from J; bases unmatched to any gene: 5. Germline assignment: CDR1 SQVTM and CDR2 ANQGSEA. In nucleotides, the CDR3 is TGCAGCGTTGAAGCAGGGGGCGGAGCGACCCAGTACTTC. Residues: CSVEAGGGATQYF.

About this clonotype: Possible read error: a much larger clone is one base away. This chain's CDR3 is CASSTDIFNQPQHF. Here the CDR3 DNA reads TGTGCCAGCAGTACGGACATATTCAATCAGCCCCAGCATTTT. The chain recombines TRBV12-3 or TRBV12-4 with TRBJ1-5; tentatively, D is TRBD1 (5 bases). This CDR3 spans 14 amino acids. The ends were cut back, 5 bases at V and 3 bases at J, with 11 bases in the middle.

This clonotype came up once. A much larger clone lies one base from this, so it may be a read error. J is TRBJ1-2 and V is TRBV4-3, with D possibly being TRBD1 (6 bases). The CDR3 length is 14 residues. From germline, CDR1 is LGHNA and CDR2 YSLEER. CDR3 sequence reads: CGSSQDRRQAGYTF. The CDR3 DNA follows: TGCGGCAGCAGCCAAGATCGAAGACAGGCTGGCTACACCTTC.

This clonotype turned up a few times. The V gene is TRBV14, the J gene TRBJ2-1; D remains unclear. From germline, CDR1 is SGHDN and CDR2 FVKESK. CDR3 size: 14 residues. Between the trimmed V and J ends, which lost 0 bases and 5 bases, there was a span of 8 bases. The DNA for the CDR3 is TGTGCCAGCAGCCAAGATCTAGTGAACAATGAGCAGTTCTTC. It codes for CASSQDLVNNEQFF.

As regards this clonotype: Given a much more abundant clone one base away, this may be a read error. The DNA of the CDR3 is TGTGCCAGCAGTTTCACGGTGAACAATGAGCAGTTCTTC. This translates into CASSFTVNNEQFF. V usage is TRBV28 and J usage is TRBJ2-1; no definite D call. The CDR3 length is 13 residues. The germline gives CDR1 MDHEN, CDR2 SYDVKM. Between the trimmed V and J ends, which lost 3 bases and 5 bases, there was a span of 8 bases.

On this clonotype: A junction end diverges from the germline sequence, so it may reflect a read error. This chain joins TRBV28 and TRBJ2-4, with no clear D. From germline, CDR1 is MDHEN and CDR2 SYDVKM. The CDR3 consists of 15 residues. The CDR3 DNA follows: TGTGGCAGCAGCCCTCCCGGGTTGGCCGGAAACATTCAGTACTTC. Its translation: CGSSPPGLAGNIQYF.

J is TRBJ2-1 and V is TRBV6-5, with D tentatively TRBD1 (5 bases). The V end lost 6 bases, the J end lost 0 bases, and 15 bases lay between the germline ends. CDR1 and CDR2 from the germline V gene are MNHEY and SVGAGI. This CDR3 is built from 16 residues. Written as DNA, the CDR3 is TGTGCCAGCAGGAGCACCATGACAGCCTCCTACAATGAGCAGTTCTTC. This codes for CASRSTMTASYNEQFF.

The table lists this clonotype with many counts. The rearrangement links TRBV29-1 to TRBJ2-7; the match to TRBD1 covers 7 bases. V lost 7 bases and J lost 1; bases outside the gene matches: 1. The CDR3 is 11 amino acids. CDR1 SQVTM and CDR2 ANQGSEA come from the germline V gene. The CDR3 here is CSGGQSYEQYF. The CDR3 bases are TGCAGCGGGGGACAGTCCTACGAGCAGTACTTC.